Reported below is one T cell receptor (beta chain). No antigen is known for it. The repertoire was sequenced with immunoSEQ multiplex PCR; TCRdb's copy has only in-frame clones and lacks some. The sample includes about 130,000 clones, around 87% of them seen just once. The sample originates from a study of T cell responses to AZD1222 COVID-19 vaccine. Study details: The study pooled second doses at about 4 or about 12 weeks.

Germline CDR1 LNHDA, CDR2 SQIVND (reference sequence). This CDR3 is built from 13 residues. V was clipped by 7 bases and J by 6 bases, with 12 bases between them. Whole-study results and caveats: Repertoire sampling was restricted to post-peak T cell response timepoints. Close to half of spike-specific TCRs reportedly recognize unmutated variant regions.

The input for sequencing was peripheral blood, taken on day 0 of AZD1222 vaccination. This TCR came from an adult in good health. V gene TRBV19 combines with J gene TRBJ2-2; D is unclear. The CDR3, as DNA: TGTGCCAGTAACCATCCAGGAGCCGGGGAGCTGTTTTTT. The encoded protein is CASNHPGAGELFF. Using reference TRBV19 and TRBJ2-2 for the parts outside the CDR3, the full variable domain is DGGITQSPKYLFRKEGQNVTLSCEQNLNHDAMYWYRQDPGQGLRLIYYSQIVNDFQKGDIAEGYSVSREKKESFPLTVTSAQKNPTAFYLCASNHPGAGELFFGEGSRLTVL.